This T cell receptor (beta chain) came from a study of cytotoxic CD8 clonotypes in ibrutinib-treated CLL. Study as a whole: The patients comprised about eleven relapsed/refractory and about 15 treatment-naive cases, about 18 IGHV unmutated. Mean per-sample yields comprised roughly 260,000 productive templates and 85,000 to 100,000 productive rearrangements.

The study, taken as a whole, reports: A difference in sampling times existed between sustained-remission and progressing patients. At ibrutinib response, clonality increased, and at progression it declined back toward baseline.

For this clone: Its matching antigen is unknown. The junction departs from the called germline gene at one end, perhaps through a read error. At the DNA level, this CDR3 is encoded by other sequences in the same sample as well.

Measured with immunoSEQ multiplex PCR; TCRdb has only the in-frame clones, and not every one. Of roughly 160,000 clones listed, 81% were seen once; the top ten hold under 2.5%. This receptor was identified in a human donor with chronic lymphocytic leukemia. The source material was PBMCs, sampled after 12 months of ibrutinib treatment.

CDR3 sequence reads: CASNLAGIITDTQYF. The CDR3 DNA reads TGTGCCAGCAACCTAGCGGGTATTATCACAGATACGCAATATTTT. This chain uses TRBV28 with TRBJ2-3; 8 nucleotides agree with TRBD2. CDR3 size: 15 residues. CDR1 and CDR2 from the germline V gene are MDHEN and SYDVKM.